Below, one TCR beta chain is given with its context. CDR1 and CDR2 from the germline V gene are SGHRS and YFSETQ. CDR3 length: 15 amino acids. Trimming cost V 0 bases and J 8 bases; bases outside gene matches: 5. Repertoires were generated with immunoSEQ multiplex PCR, while TCRdb's copy carries only in-frame clones and drops some. The sample consists of some 130,000 clones, 75% to 95% of them appearing once. These data belong to a study of control samples from healthy donors and cancer patients. Sequencing was done on a sample of blood. This chain links TRBV5-1 with TRBJ1-4, with 9 bases matching TRBD1. This receptor was taken from a man in his forties in good health. The CDR3 DNA is TGCGCCAGCAGCTTGGGGACAGGGGTCGGCGAAAAACTGTTTTTT. This sequence encodes CASSLGTGVGEKLFF.